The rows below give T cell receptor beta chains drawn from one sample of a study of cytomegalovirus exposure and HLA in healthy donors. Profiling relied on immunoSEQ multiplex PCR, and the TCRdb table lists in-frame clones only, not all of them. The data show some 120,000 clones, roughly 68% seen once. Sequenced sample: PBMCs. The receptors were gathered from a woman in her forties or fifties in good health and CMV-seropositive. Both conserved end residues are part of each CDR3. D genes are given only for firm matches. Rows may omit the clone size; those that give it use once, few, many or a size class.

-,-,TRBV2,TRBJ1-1,CASRKMAGLNTEAFF,TGTGCCAGCAGAAAGATGGCAGGGCTGAACACTGAAGCTTTCTTT
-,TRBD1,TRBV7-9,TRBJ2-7,CASSFWTGVGEQYF,TGTGCCAGCAGCTTTTGGACAGGGGTTGGCGAGCAGTACTTC
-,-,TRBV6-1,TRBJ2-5,CASSELRTQYF,TGTGCCAGCAGTGAACTCAGGACCCAGTACTTC
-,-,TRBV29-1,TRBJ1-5,CSVGTDPTQPQHF,TGCAGCGTTGGGACAGACCCCACTCAGCCCCAGCATTTT
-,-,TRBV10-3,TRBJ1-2,CAISGRQQGQDGYTF,TGTGCCATCAGTGGAAGACAACAGGGACAAGATGGCTACACCTTC
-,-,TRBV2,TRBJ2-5,CASSAGRETQYF,TGTGCCAGCAGTGCAGGGCGGGAGACCCAGTACTTC
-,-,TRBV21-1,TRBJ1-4,CARWRRTNEKLFF,TGTGCCAGATGGAGGCGGACTAATGAAAAACTGTTTTTT
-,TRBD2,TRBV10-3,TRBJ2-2,CAISALAEPGELFF,TGTGCCATCAGTGCTCTAGCGGAACCCGGGGAGCTGTTTTTT
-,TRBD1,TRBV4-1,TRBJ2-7,CASRLAAGQATYEQYF,TGCGCCAGCAGACTTGCCGCCGGACAGGCCACCTACGAGCAGTACTTC
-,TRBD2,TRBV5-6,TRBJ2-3,CASRMRGGASTDTQYF,TGTGCCAGCAGAATGCGGGGGGGCGCTAGCACAGATACGCAGTATTTT
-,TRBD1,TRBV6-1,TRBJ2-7,CASSMTGSYEQYF,TGTGCCAGCAGTATGACAGGGTCCTACGAGCAGTACTTC
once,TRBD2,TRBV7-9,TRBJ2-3,CASSLTSGTDTQYF,TGTGCCAGCAGTCTGACTAGCGGGACAGATACGCAGTATTTT
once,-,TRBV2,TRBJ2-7,CASSRLGEQYF,TGTGCCAGCAGTAGACTTGGGGAGCAGTACTTC
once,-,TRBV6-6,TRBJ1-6,CASSRTGQGNSPLHF,TGTGCCAGCAGTAGGACGGGTCAGGGTAATTCACCCCTCCACTTT
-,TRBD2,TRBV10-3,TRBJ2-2,CAISESGGVLNTGELFF,TGTGCCATCAGTGAGTCGGGGGGGGTGCTGAACACCGGGGAGCTGTTTTTT
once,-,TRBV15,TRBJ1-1,CATSRQLPAGGGTEAFF,TGTGCCACCAGCAGGCAGCTTCCTGCGGGGGGAGGGACTGAAGCTTTCTTT
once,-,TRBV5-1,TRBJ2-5,CASSLITYTETQYF,TGCGCCAGCAGCTTGATAACCTATACAGAGACCCAGTACTTC
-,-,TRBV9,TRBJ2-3,CASSVGGSTSTDTQYF,TGTGCCAGCAGCGTTGGAGGGTCGACTAGCACAGATACGCAGTATTTT
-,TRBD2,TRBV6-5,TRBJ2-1,CASSIRYGGNEQFF,TGTGCCAGCTCTATTCGTTACGGGGGGAATGAGCAGTTCTTC
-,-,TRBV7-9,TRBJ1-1,CASSLAGLNTEAFF,TGTGCCAGCAGCTTGGCAGGGTTGAACACTGAAGCTTTCTTT
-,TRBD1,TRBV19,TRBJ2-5,CASGQQGASETQYF,TGTGCCAGTGGCCAACAGGGGGCCTCGGAGACCCAGTACTTC
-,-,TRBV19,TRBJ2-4,CASSLAAAKNIQYF,TGTGCCAGTAGTCTTGCGGCCGCCAAAAACATTCAGTACTTC
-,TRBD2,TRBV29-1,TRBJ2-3,CSAETSGGWDTQYF,TGCAGCGCCGAGACTAGCGGAGGATGGGATACGCAGTATTTT
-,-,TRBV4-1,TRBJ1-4,CASSPTGTRSLFF,TGCGCCAGCAGCCCTACCGGGACACGTTCATTGTTTTTT
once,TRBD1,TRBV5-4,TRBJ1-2,CASSLAPGTAYGYTF,TGTGCCAGCAGCTTGGCCCCCGGGACAGCCTATGGCTACACCTTC
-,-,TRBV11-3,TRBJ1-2,CASSLDPGGAGYTF,TGTGCCAGCAGCTTAGATCCGGGGGGGGCTGGCTACACCTTC
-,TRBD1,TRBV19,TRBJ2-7,CASSRGTGLLYEQYF,TGTGCCAGTAGTAGGGGGACAGGGCTCCTCTACGAGCAGTACTTC
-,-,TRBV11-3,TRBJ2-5,CASSSGVRGGKETQYF,TGTGCCAGCAGCTCCGGAGTGCGGGGCGGGAAAGAGACCCAGTACTTC
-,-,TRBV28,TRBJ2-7,CAISGSAYEQYF,TGTGCCATCTCGGGGAGCGCCTACGAGCAGTACTTC
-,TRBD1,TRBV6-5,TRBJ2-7,CASSSGQGYEQYF,TGTGCCAGCAGTTCCGGACAGGGCTACGAGCAGTACTTC
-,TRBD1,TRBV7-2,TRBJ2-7,CASARDSHEQYF,TGTGCCAGCGCAAGGGACAGCCACGAGCAGTACTTC
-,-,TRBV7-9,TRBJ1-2,CASSTGGNYGYTF,TGTGCCAGCAGCACGGGAGGGAACTATGGCTACACCTTC
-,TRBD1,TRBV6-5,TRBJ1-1,CASSRGTGAFF,TGTGCCAGCAGTAGGGGGACAGGGGCTTTCTTT
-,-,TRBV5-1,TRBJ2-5,CASSLGSSTGRQETQYF,TGCGCCAGCAGCCTGGGCTCGTCGACAGGCCGCCAAGAGACCCAGTACTTC
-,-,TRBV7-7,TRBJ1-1,CASRLRDGGSTEAFF,TGTGCTAGCAGGCTCCGTGACGGCGGTAGCACTGAAGCTTTCTTT
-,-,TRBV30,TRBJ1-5,CAWGRLGNQPQHF,TGTGCCTGGGGGAGGTTGGGCAATCAGCCCCAGCATTTT
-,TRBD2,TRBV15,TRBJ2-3,CATSRDSLGRAGGRDTQYF,TGTGCCACCAGCAGAGATTCCCTTGGGCGAGCGGGGGGACGAGATACGCAGTATTTT
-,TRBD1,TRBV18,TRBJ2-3,CASSLGPGQATDTQYF,TGTGCCAGCTCACTTGGACCGGGACAGGCCACAGATACGCAGTATTTT
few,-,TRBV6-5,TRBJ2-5,CASSYPSRGQETQYF,TGTGCCAGCAGTTACCCCTCTCGGGGGCAAGAGACCCAGTACTTC
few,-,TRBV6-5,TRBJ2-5,CASSTPGSETQYF,TGTGCCAGCAGTACCCCAGGGTCAGAGACCCAGTACTTC
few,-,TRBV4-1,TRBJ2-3,CASSPRGLPRGDTQYF,TGCGCCAGCAGCCCGCGGGGCCTACCCCGAGGAGATACGCAGTATTTT
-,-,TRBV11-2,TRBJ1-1,CASSLFAEAFF,TGTGCCAGCAGCTTATTCGCTGAAGCTTTCTTT
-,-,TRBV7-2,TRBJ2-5,CASSSSPGQGARETQYF,-
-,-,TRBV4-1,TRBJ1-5,CASSLGPLGPTGLRSNQPQHF,TGCGCCAGCAGCCTTGGGCCCCTTGGCCCCACAGGGCTGCGGAGCAATCAGCCCCAGCATTTT
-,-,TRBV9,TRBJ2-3,CASSNRGAPSTDTQYF,TGTGCCAGCAGCAACCGAGGAGCACCTAGCACAGATACGCAGTATTTT
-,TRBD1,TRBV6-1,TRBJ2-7,CASSSTGAFREQYF,TGTGCCAGCAGTTCAACAGGGGCCTTTAGGGAGCAGTACTTC
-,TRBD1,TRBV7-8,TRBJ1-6,CASRWDSTNSPLHF,TGTGCCAGCAGATGGGACAGCACAAATTCACCCCTCCACTTT
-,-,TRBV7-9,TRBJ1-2,CASSLEVGVPSGYTF,TGTGCCAGCAGCTTAGAAGTAGGAGTGCCTTCAGGCTACACCTTC
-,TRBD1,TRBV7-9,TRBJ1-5,CASSLTGGNNQPQHF,TGTGCCAGCAGCCTGACAGGGGGAAATAATCAGCCCCAGCATTTT
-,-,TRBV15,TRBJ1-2,CATSRDLTGSGYTF,TGTGCCACCAGCAGAGACCTTACAGGGTCGGGCTACACCTTC
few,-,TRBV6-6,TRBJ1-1,CASSYSGGTTEAFF,TGTGCCAGCAGTTACTCTGGGGGGACCACTGAAGCTTTCTTT
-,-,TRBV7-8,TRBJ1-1,CASSLNLVNTEAFF,TGTGCCAGCAGCTTAAATCTCGTGAACACTGAAGCTTTCTTT
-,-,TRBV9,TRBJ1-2,CASSEIQGTTGYTF,TGTGCCAGCAGCGAGATTCAAGGGACTACTGGCTACACCTTC
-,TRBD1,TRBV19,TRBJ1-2,CASRGTGYTF,TGTGCCAGCAGGGGGACTGGCTACACCTTC
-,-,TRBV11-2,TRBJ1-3,CASSFGGLSGNTIYF,TGTGCCAGCAGCTTCGGGGGGCTCTCTGGAAACACCATATATTTT
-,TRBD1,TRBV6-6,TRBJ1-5,CASGPGGSNQPQHF,TGTGCCAGCGGCCCAGGGGGGAGCAATCAGCCCCAGCATTTT
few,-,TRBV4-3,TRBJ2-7,CASSPYQGYEQYF,TGCGCCAGCAGCCCCTACCAGGGCTACGAGCAGTACTTC
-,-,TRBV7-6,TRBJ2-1,CASSPGPGYNEQFF,TGTGCCAGCAGCCCAGGGCCAGGTTACAATGAGCAGTTCTTC